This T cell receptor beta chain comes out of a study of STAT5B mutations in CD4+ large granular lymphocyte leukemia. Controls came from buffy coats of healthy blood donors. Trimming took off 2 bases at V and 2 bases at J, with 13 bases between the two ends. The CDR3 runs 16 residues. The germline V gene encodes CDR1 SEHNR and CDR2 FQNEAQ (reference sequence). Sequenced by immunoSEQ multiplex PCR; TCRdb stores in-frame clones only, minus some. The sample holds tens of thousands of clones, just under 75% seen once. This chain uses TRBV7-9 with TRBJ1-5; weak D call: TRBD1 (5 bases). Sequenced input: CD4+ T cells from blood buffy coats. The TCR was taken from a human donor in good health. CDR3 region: CASSLWGREGNQPQHF. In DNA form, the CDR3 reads TGTGCCAGCAGCTTATGGGGGAGGGAAGGCAATCAGCCCCAGCATTTT.